This TCR beta chain derives from a study of shared clonotypes between healthy human individuals. All the donors were Caucasian adults who lived in Nashville, Tennessee. Clones were sequenced by immunoSEQ multiplex PCR, and TCRdb holds only the in-frame ones, with some missing. This table has roughly 2.2 million clones, roughly 92% appearing once. The CDR3 length is 13 residues. V lost 7 bases and J lost 2, with 12 bases in between. The germline gives CDR1 SGHRS, CDR2 YFSETQ. What was sequenced was naive CD4+ T cells from PBMCs. Subset here: CD45RA+ positively selected. The clonotype was recovered from a man aged 18 to 30 in good health. Some clones in this sample may be carry-over from other donors' samples. The chain combines TRBV5-1 with TRBJ2-5; D is possibly TRBD1 (6 bases). CDR3 protein: CASRWQGQETQYF. CDR3 nucleotide sequence: TGCGCCAGCCGATGGCAGGGGCAAGAGACCCAGTACTTC.